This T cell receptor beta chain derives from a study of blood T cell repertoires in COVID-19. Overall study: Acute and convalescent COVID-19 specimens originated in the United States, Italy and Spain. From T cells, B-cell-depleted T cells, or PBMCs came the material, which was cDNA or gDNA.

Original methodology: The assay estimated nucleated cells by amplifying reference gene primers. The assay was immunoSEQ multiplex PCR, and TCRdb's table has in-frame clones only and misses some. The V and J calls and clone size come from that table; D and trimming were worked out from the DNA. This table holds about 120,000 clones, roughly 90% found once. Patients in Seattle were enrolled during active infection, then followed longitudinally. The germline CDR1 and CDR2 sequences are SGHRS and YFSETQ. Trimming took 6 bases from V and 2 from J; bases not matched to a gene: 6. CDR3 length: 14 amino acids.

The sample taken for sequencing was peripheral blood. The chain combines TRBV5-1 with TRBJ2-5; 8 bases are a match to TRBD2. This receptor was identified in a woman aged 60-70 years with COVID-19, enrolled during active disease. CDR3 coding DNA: TGCGCCAGCACCCTAACGGGGGGGCAAGAGACCCAGTACTTC. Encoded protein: CASTLTGGQETQYF.